This passage covers 9 T cell receptor beta chains from one sample sequenced in a study of lymphopenia after photon versus proton radiotherapy. Here immunoSEQ multiplex PCR was the method, and the copy in TCRdb shows in-frame clones only, minus some. The table includes about 34,000 clones, 75% to 90% detected once. Material: peripheral blood, obtained from a patient treated with proton-based radiotherapy. These receptors all stem from a woman in her sixties or seventies with pancreatic cancer.

Details on this clone: The same CDR3 is also encoded by other DNA sequences in this sample. V gene TRBV28 combines with J gene TRBJ2-7; 8 positions match TRBD1. The CDR3 totals 13 residues. V was pared by 9 bases and J by 5 bases, with 9 bases of the junction left unmatched. CDR1 MDHEN and CDR2 SYDVKM come from the germline V gene. This chain's CDR3 is CASRTGGGDEQYF. CDR3 DNA sequence: TGTGCCAGTCGAACAGGGGGAGGTGACGAGCAGTACTTC.

The rearrangement joins TRBV18 to TRBJ2-2; the match to TRBD1 covers 7 bases. CDR3 length: 14 amino acids. V was clipped by 3 bases and J by 3 bases; unmatched bases: 1. Germline-derived CDR1 and CDR2 are KGHSH and LQKENI. CDR3 sequence reads: CASSPDRDTGELFF. CDR3 DNA: TGTGCCAGCTCACCCGACAGGGACACCGGGGAGCTGTTTTTT.

The chain is built from TRBV28 and TRBJ1-2; D remains ambiguous. The V gene lost 6 bases and the J gene lost 6 bases, with 20 bases spanning the gap. This CDR3 has 15 amino acids. The germline gives CDR1 MDHEN, CDR2 SYDVKM. CDR3: CASRAEEKGSHGYTF. Here the CDR3 DNA reads TGTGCCAGCAGGGCCGAGGAAAAAGGGAGCCATGGCTACACCTTC.

The chain has TRBV19 and TRBJ1-2; D ambiguous. The CDR3 length is 15 residues. Looked up from germline, CDR1 is LNHDA and CDR2 is SQIVND (reference sequence). V lost 7 bases and J 0 bases, leaving 15 bases between the germline ends. DNA of the CDR3: TGTGCCAGTATGCGAGGTGACACAGCTAACTATGGCTACACCTTC. Encoded protein: CASMRGDTANYGYTF.

DNA for the CDR3: TGTGCCAGTAGACTAGCGGTGAGCACAGATACGCAGTATTTT. The encoded protein is CASRLAVSTDTQYF. The chain uses TRBV19 and TRBJ2-3; 8 positions agree with TRBD2. J was trimmed by 0 bases and V by 6 bases; bases with no gene match: 2. Germline CDR1 is LNHDA and CDR2 is SQIVND (reference sequence). The CDR3 loop spans 14 amino acids.

The chain recombines TRBV30 with TRBJ1-1; 7 bases match TRBD1. CDR1 and CDR2 (germline): GTSNPN, SVGIG (reference sequence). The CDR3 is 14 residues long. J lost 1 base, V lost 1 base, and 3 bases had no gene match. CDR3 coding DNA: TGTGCCTGGAGTGACGACAGGGCGAACACTGAAGCTTTCTTT. Encoded protein: CAWSDDRANTEAFF.

The V call is TRBV9, the J call TRBJ2-3; D may be TRBD1 (5 bases). Germline V gene sequence: CDR1 SGDLS, CDR2 YYNGEE. CDR3 length: 17 residues. Trimming left V 0 bases short and J 5 bases short, with 19 bases between. This chain's CDR3 is CASSVVPAGSMGDTQYF. For the CDR3, the DNA is TGTGCCAGCAGCGTAGTCCCGGCAGGGTCGATGGGAGATACGCAGTATTTT.

The V gene is TRBV19, the J gene TRBJ1-2, with TRBD1 as a possible D gene (5 bases). Looked up from germline, CDR1 is LNHDA and CDR2 is SQIVND (reference sequence). Trimming stripped 8 bases from V and 1 base from J, with 14 bases between. The CDR3 consists of 14 residues. The CDR3 reads CASRVSTVNYGYTF. CDR3 nucleotide sequence: TGTGCCAGTCGGGTTTCGACAGTTAACTATGGCTACACCTTC.

V is TRBV7-3 and J is TRBJ2-3; 7 bases are shared with TRBD2. The CDR3 has 16 residues. V lost 2 bases to trimming and J lost 2 bases; unmatched junction nucleotides: 7. Looked up from germline, CDR1 is SGHTA and CDR2 is FQGTGA. The CDR3 nucleotides read TGTGCCAGCAGCTTACGCGGGAGACCCGTCACAGATACGCAGTATTTT. The encoded protein is CASSLRGRPVTDTQYF.